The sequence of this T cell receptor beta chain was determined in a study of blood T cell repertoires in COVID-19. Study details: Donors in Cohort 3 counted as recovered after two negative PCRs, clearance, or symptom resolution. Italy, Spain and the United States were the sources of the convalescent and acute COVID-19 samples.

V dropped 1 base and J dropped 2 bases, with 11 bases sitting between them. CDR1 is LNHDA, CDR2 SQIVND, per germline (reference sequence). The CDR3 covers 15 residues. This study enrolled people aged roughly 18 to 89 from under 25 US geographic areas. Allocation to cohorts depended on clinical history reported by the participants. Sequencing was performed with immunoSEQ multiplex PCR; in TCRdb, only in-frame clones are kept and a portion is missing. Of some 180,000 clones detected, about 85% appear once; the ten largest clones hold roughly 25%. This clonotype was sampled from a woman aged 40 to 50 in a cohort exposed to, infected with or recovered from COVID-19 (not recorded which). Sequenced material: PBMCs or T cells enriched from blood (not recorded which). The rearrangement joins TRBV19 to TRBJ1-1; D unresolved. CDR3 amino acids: CASSIARGINTEAFF. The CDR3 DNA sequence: TGTGCCAGTAGTATAGCGCGGGGTATTAACACTGAAGCTTTCTTT.